The next 31 T cell receptor beta chains were all read from a single sample in a study of identical twins. MiXCR, run by TCRdb on the 5' RACE reads, gives a single entry per CDR3 protein. The sample shows approximately 670,000 distinct CDR3 sequences, around 6% of them seen only once. The sample comprised naive T cells sorted from blood. All receptors come from a man aged 18-30 years in good health.

This clonotype showed up many times. The rearrangement links TRBV6-5 to TRBJ2-2, with no clear D. V lost 0 bases and J lost 4, with 6 bases in between. Germline values: CDR1 MNHEY, CDR2 SVGAGI. This CDR3 is built from 14 residues. In nucleotides, the CDR3 is TGTGCCAGCAGTTACTCATTTATCACCGGGGAGCTGTTTTTT. It specifies CASSYSFITGELFF.

This clonotype was recorded many times. In DNA form, the CDR3 reads TGTGCCAGCAGCCAAGAATCTGGGGGACGACATAGCAATCAGCCCCAGCATTTT. Protein sequence: CASSQESGGRHSNQPQHF. V usage is TRBV4-2 and J usage is TRBJ1-5, with D possibly matching TRBD1 (5 bases). V was trimmed by 0 bases and J by 0 bases, leaving 15 bases between them. The CDR3 runs to 18 residues. Looked up from germline, CDR1 is LGHNA and CDR2 is YNFKEQ.

This clonotype was detected ten times or more. The rearrangement links TRBV5-1 to TRBJ2-2; D is unresolved. The germline V gene encodes CDR1 SGHRS and CDR2 YFSETQ. The CDR3 loop spans 16 amino acids. The germline V and J ends were trimmed by 4 bases and 0 bases, with 13 bases remaining between them. The CDR3 DNA reads as TGCGCCAGCAGCCCGGCGGCGGCCTCGAACACCGGGGAGCTGTTTTTT. It encodes CASSPAAASNTGELFF.

This clonotype was recorded a few times. The chain uses TRBV7-6 and TRBJ1-2; 12 bases match TRBD1. Losses at the gene ends were 4 bases for V and 5 bases for J; bases not matched to a gene: 11. The CDR3 consists of 17 residues. Germline CDR1 is SGHVS and CDR2 is FNYEAQ. The CDR3 protein is CASSSPKGQGAIYGYTF. DNA for the CDR3: TGTGCCAGCAGCTCACCTAAGGGACAGGGGGCTATTTATGGCTACACCTTC.

This clonotype appeared many times. CDR3: CASSLPLDTVTGELFF. Written as DNA, the CDR3 is TGCGCCAGCAGCTTGCCCCTCGATACGGTGACCGGGGAGCTGTTTTTT. The chain is built from TRBV5-1 and TRBJ2-2; D unresolved. The V end was cut by 1 base, the J end by 5 bases, with 15 bases between. Germline V CDR1 and CDR2: SGHRS, YFSETQ. The CDR3 is 16 residues long.

This clonotype was found many times. This chain links TRBV27 with TRBJ1-1; 10 nucleotides align to TRBD1. V gave up 6 bases and J gave up 3 bases; unmatched junction bases: 13. The CDR3 totals 17 residues. Germline-derived CDR1 and CDR2 are MNHEY and SMNVEV (reference sequence). This CDR3 is CASRLLIGQGVDTEAFF. The DNA of the CDR3 is TGTGCCAGCAGGCTACTTATCGGACAGGGGGTGGACACTGAAGCTTTCTTT.

This clonotype was counted ten times or more. The V gene is TRBV14, the J gene TRBJ2-6, with D uncertain. The CDR3 is 15 residues long. Trimming cost V 6 bases and J 0 bases, with 9 bases left between them. The germline CDR1 and CDR2 sequences are SGHDN and FVKESK. Written as DNA, the CDR3 is TGTGCCAGCAGGGCCCTAAGCTCTGGGGCCAACGTCCTGACTTTC. This gives the protein CASRALSSGANVLTF.

At least ten counts were recorded for this clonotype. The chain couples TRBV25-1 to TRBJ2-7; 8 bases fit TRBD1. After removal of 6 bases from V and 0 bases from J, the junction contained 4 bases not matched to a gene. Germline V lookup: CDR1 MGHDK, CDR2 SYGVNS. This CDR3 has 14 amino acids. In nucleotides, the CDR3 is TGTGCCAGCAGAGAGGACAGGGACTCCTACGAGCAGTACGTC. This sequence encodes CASREDRDSYEQYV.

This clonotype was found many times. The rearrangement joins TRBV15 to TRBJ1-5; D is uncertain. The germline V gene encodes CDR1 LNHNV and CDR2 YYDKDF (reference sequence). The CDR3 is made up of 14 amino acids. The V end lost 1 base, the J end lost 4 bases, and 8 bases lay between the germline ends. As DNA, the CDR3 is TGTGCCACCAGCAGAGCGAGGGATAATCAGCCCCAGCATTTT. Protein sequence: CATSRARDNQPQHF.

The chain has TRBV5-5 and TRBJ2-1, with D unclear. CDR3 size: 15 residues. Germline-derived CDR1 and CDR2 are SGHKS and YYEKEE (reference sequence). V was pared by 4 bases and J by 0 bases, with 11 bases between. DNA of the CDR3: TGTGCCAGCAGCCTCTACTCGAGCTCCTACAATGAGCAGTTCTTC. Translated, it gives CASSLYSSSYNEQFF.

The chain carries TRBV15 and TRBJ2-3; D might be TRBD1 (5 bases). Germline V lookup: CDR1 LNHNV, CDR2 YYDKDF (reference sequence). The CDR3 is 14 amino acids. V was cut by 6 bases and J by 0 bases, with 10 bases left in between. The CDR3 DNA sequence: TGTGCCACCAGTGGGGCCCCTAGCACAGATACGCAGTATTTT. It is translated as CATSGAPSTDTQYF.

This clonotype was counted between two and nine times. The V call is TRBV6-2 or TRBV6-3, the J call TRBJ1-1, with TRBD1 matching 7 bases. Trimming at V came to 6 bases and at J to 0 bases, leaving 10 bases not matched to a gene. This CDR3 has 16 residues. Per germline, CDR1 MNHEY and CDR2 SVGEGT. The CDR3 sequence: CASRQRQGHMNTEAFF. The CDR3 coding sequence is TGTGCCAGCAGACAAAGACAGGGCCACATGAACACTGAAGCTTTCTTT.

This clonotype showed up many times. The rearrangement uses TRBV6-1 and TRBJ1-4; D remains ambiguous. This CDR3 is 15 amino acids long. The germline gives CDR1 MNHNS, CDR2 SASEGT. Between the trimmed V and J ends, which lost 8 bases and 2 bases, there was a span of 15 bases. CDR3 nucleotides: TGTGCCAGCGACGAGGCGGGTCGGACTAATGAAAAACTGTTTTTT. It yields the protein CASDEAGRTNEKLFF.

Ten or more counts support this clonotype. The chain carries TRBV10-3 and TRBJ1-6; maybe TRBD1 (5 bases). The CDR3 consists of 14 residues. The germline V gene has CDR1 ENHRY and CDR2 SYGVKD. The V and J ends lost 6 bases and 8 bases respectively, with 14 bases between them. DNA of the CDR3: TGTGCCATCAGGATCGGGGCTCGCGATTCACCCCTCCACTTT. This sequence encodes CAIRIGARDSPLHF.

This clonotype was recorded a few times. The chain is built from TRBV7-3 and TRBJ2-1, with 8 bases fitting TRBD2. The CDR3 is made up of 16 amino acids. Germline CDR1 reads SGHTA; CDR2 reads FQGTGA. V dropped 3 bases and J dropped 7; count of bases not matched to a gene: 11. The CDR3 spells CASSFLPGLDTNEQFF. The CDR3, as DNA: TGTGCCAGCAGCTTTCTCCCGGGACTAGATACAAATGAGCAGTTCTTC.

This clonotype was counted at least ten times. This chain uses TRBV27 with TRBJ1-5; D not certain. The CDR3 spans 13 residues. V was pared by 0 bases and J by 5 bases, with 5 bases between. The germline CDR1 and CDR2 sequences are MNHEY and SMNVEV (reference sequence). The CDR3: CASSLSLDQPQHF. CDR3 nucleotides: TGTGCCAGCAGTTTATCCCTCGATCAGCCCCAGCATTTT.

In this sample, this clonotype turned up a few times. The chain links TRBV11-2 to TRBJ1-1; D perhaps matches TRBD1 (5 bases). The CDR3 spans 13 residues. CDR1 is SGHAT, CDR2 FQNNGV, per germline. V dropped 3 bases and J dropped 6 bases, with 11 bases sitting between them. CDR3 region: CASSFGGSAEAFF. DNA for the CDR3: TGTGCCAGCAGCTTTGGGGGGTCGGCTGAAGCTTTCTTT.

In this sample, this clonotype turned up a few times. V is TRBV5-4 and J is TRBJ2-3; no firm D call. CDR3 size: 12 residues. Trimming stripped 6 bases from V and 5 bases from J, with 10 bases between. Germline assignment: CDR1 SGHNT and CDR2 YYREEE (reference sequence). The CDR3 sequence is CASNTRGDTQYF. CDR3 in DNA: TGTGCCAGCAATACACGAGGAGATACGCAGTATTTT.

This clonotype was counted a few times. V is TRBV3-1 and J is TRBJ1-1; 7 bases fit TRBD1. The V and J ends lost 4 bases and 7 bases, in that order; junction bases with no gene match: 6. The CDR3 sequence is 13 residues long. Germline V gene lookup returns CDR1 LGHDT and CDR2 YNNKEL (reference sequence). CDR3 sequence: CASSPDRDSEAFF. The CDR3 nucleotides are TGTGCCAGCAGCCCTGACCGGGACAGTGAAGCTTTCTTT.

This clonotype was recorded at least ten times. V usage is TRBV6-2 or TRBV6-3 and J usage is TRBJ2-7; D possibly corresponds to TRBD1 (5 bases). V lost 0 bases and J 6 bases, leaving 9 bases between the germline ends. This CDR3 contains 13 residues. CDR1 is MNHEY, CDR2 SVGEGT, per germline. This chain's CDR3 is CASSYSGQSEQYF. The DNA for the CDR3 is TGTGCCAGCAGTTACTCGGGGCAGAGCGAGCAGTACTTC.

This clonotype was seen repeatedly, ten times or more. The chain employs TRBV30 and TRBJ1-6, with D perhaps matching TRBD1 (5 bases). This CDR3 is 14 amino acids long. Germline assignment: CDR1 GTSNPN and CDR2 SVGIG (reference sequence). The V gene lost 0 bases and the J gene lost 10 bases, with 13 bases spanning the gap. The CDR3 region has the DNA TGTGCCTGGAGTGTCACCCCCAGGGACTCACCCCTCCACTTT. The encoded protein is CAWSVTPRDSPLHF.

This clonotype was counted at least ten times. This chain connects TRBV27 to TRBJ2-1, with D possibly matching TRBD2 (6 bases). This CDR3 is 17 amino acids long. V was trimmed by 3 bases and J by 5 bases, leaving 20 bases between them. Germline V gene lookup returns CDR1 MNHEY and CDR2 SMNVEV (reference sequence). The DNA of the CDR3 is TGTGCCAGCAGTTTCCTCCCCCTTTGGGGGGAGAACAATGAGCAGTTCTTC. Its translation: CASSFLPLWGENNEQFF.

This clonotype has a handful of counts. The chain is built from TRBV15 and TRBJ2-1; D is perhaps TRBD2 (5 bases). The germline V gene has CDR1 LNHNV and CDR2 YYDKDF (reference sequence). Trimming stripped 7 bases from V and 2 bases from J, with 18 bases between. CDR3 size: 16 residues. Here the CDR3 reads CATKDSSLHAYNEQFF. CDR3 bases: TGTGCCACCAAGGACTCCTCCCTGCATGCCTACAATGAGCAGTTCTTC.

The chain couples TRBV27 to TRBJ1-1; D is perhaps TRBD1 (6 bases). The CDR3 is 15 amino acids. V shed 5 bases and J shed 5 bases, with 18 bases lying between them. CDR1 and CDR2 from the germline V gene are MNHEY and SMNVEV (reference sequence). In DNA form, the CDR3 reads TGTGCCAGCAGTACCAGGGGAGCAGGTAGTACTGAAGCTTTCTTT. It is translated as CASSTRGAGSTEAFF.

Ten or more counts support this clonotype. The rearrangement uses TRBV7-8 and TRBJ1-6, with TRBD1 as a possible D gene (5 bases). Trimming removed 3 bases from V and 9 bases from J, with 9 bases in between. The CDR3 spans 13 residues. CDR1 SGHVS and CDR2 FQNEAQ come from the germline V gene. In DNA, the CDR3 is TGTGCCAGCAGCTTGCGGGACCGTTCACCCCTCCACTTT. Its protein product is CASSLRDRSPLHF. The whole variable domain, filled in from reference TRBV7-8 and TRBJ1-6, reads GAGVSQSPRYKVAKRGQDVALRCDPISGHVSLFWYQQALGQGPEFLTYFQNEAQLDKSGLPSDRFFAERPEGSVSTLKIQRTQQEDSAVYLCASSLRDRSPLHFGNGTRLTVT.

This clonotype was counted at least ten times. The chain uses TRBV20-1 and TRBJ2-7; TRBD2 aligns across 9 bases. CDR3 length: 15 amino acids. Unmatched junction bases numbered 10, after V lost 3 bases and J lost 4 bases. CDR1 is DFQATT and CDR2 is SNEGSKA in the germline V gene (reference sequence). The CDR3 loop is CSARSGGRALYEQYF. DNA for the CDR3: TGCAGTGCTAGGTCGGGCGGGAGGGCCCTGTACGAGCAGTACTTC.

The J gene is TRBJ2-1, the V gene TRBV3-1; 7 bases align to TRBD2. Germline V gene data show CDR1 as LGHDT and CDR2 as YNNKEL (reference sequence). The CDR3 loop spans 12 amino acids. Losses at the gene ends were 5 bases for V and 6 bases for J; bases not matched to a gene: 1. Written as DNA, the CDR3 is TGTGCCAGCAGCTGGGAGGGCAATGAGCAGTTCTTC. It specifies CASSWEGNEQFF.

This clonotype was seen repeatedly, ten times or more. CDR3: CASSGKGRPSSYEQYV. DNA of the CDR3: TGTGCCAGCAGCGGAAAGGGACGGCCGAGCTCCTACGAGCAGTACGTC. This chain joins TRBV5-6 and TRBJ2-7; the D gene could be TRBD1 or TRBD2 (5 bases each). V shed 4 bases and J shed 0 bases, with 17 bases lying between them. Looked up from germline, CDR1 is SGHDT and CDR2 is YYEEEE. This CDR3 is 16 amino acids long.

This clonotype was picked up many times. The chain couples TRBV5-1 to TRBJ2-1; D gene uncertain. CDR1 and CDR2 (germline): SGHRS, YFSETQ. V was shortened by 3 bases and J by 2 bases, with 12 bases between the two germline ends. The CDR3 sequence is 15 residues long. CDR3 nucleotide sequence: TGCGCCAGCAGCTACTCTATTCCTACCTACAATGAGCAGTTCTTC. This translates into CASSYSIPTYNEQFF.

This clonotype was observed a handful of times. J is TRBJ1-4 and V is TRBV27; D is unclear. The V end lost 0 bases, the J end lost 3 bases, and 8 bases lay between the germline ends. The CDR3 consists of 15 residues. The germline CDR1 and CDR2 sequences are MNHEY and SMNVEV (reference sequence). CDR3 DNA sequence: TGTGCCAGCAGTTTATCCCCGAATCCTAATGAAAAACTGTTTTTT. It specifies CASSLSPNPNEKLFF.

This clonotype was picked up many times. CDR3 residues: CASSIPGTAEAFF. The CDR3, as DNA: TGTGCCAGCAGTATCCCAGGGACGGCTGAAGCTTTCTTT. The V gene is TRBV27, the J gene TRBJ1-1, with a tentative D call TRBD1 (5 bases). Germline CDR1 is MNHEY and CDR2 is SMNVEV (reference sequence). The CDR3 consists of 13 residues. Trimming took off 5 bases at V and 6 bases at J, with 13 bases between the two ends.